This T cell receptor (beta chain) is drawn from a study of metastatic and nonmetastatic thyroid tumors. Background on the study: Both malignant and benign thyroid patients supplied peripheral blood and tumor or nodule tissue samples, across which the repertoires of these patients were then compared.

Thyroid surgery had not been preceded by any treatment in any patient. The germline V gene encodes CDR1 MNHNS and CDR2 SASEGT. With V trimmed by 5 bases and J by 0 bases, 1 base remained unmatched. The CDR3 is 15 residues long. Original handling: Using the CDR3 differences seen across clinicopathological groups, the authors built a distant-metastasis classifier for papillary thyroid cancer, which was meant to discriminate distant-metastatic patients. With MiXCR, TCRdb reprocessed the PCR reads. Clone size and V and J calls follow TCRdb, not the original study. The table records 20,000 to 30,000 clones, under 15% of them present only once. This clone has ten or more counts.

The V gene is TRBV6-1, the J gene TRBJ2-3; 11 bases map to TRBD2. This receptor was identified in a female donor with papillary thyroid cancer or a benign thyroid nodule (not recorded which). Some clones in this sample may be carry-over from other donors' samples. Sequenced sample: blood. CDR3 sequence (DNA): TGTGCCAGCAGTTGGACTAGCGGGAGCACAGATACGCAGTATTTT. Its protein product is CASSWTSGSTDTQYF.